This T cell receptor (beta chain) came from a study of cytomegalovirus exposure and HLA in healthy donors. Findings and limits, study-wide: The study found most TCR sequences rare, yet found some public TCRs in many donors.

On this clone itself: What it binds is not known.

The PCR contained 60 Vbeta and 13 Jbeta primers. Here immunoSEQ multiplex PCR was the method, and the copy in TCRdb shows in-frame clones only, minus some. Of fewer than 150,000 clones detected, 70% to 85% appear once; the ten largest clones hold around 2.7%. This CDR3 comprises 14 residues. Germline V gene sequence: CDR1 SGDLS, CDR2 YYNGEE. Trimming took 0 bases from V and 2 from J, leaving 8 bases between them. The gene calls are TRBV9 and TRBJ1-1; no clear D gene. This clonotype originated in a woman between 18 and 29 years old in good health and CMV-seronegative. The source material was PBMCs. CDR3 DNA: TGTGCCAGCAGCGTAGGACACGCAAACACTGAAGCTTTCTTT. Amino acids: CASSVGHANTEAFF. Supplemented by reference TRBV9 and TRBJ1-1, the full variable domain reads DSGVTQTPKHLITATGQRVTLRCSPRSGDLSVYWYQQSLDQGLQFLIQYYNGEERAKGNILERFSAQQFPDLHSELNLSSLELGDSALYFCASSVGHANTEAFFGQGTRLTVV.